This passage covers 22 T cell receptor beta chains from one sample sequenced in a study of T cells in Graves' hyperthyroidism and ophthalmopathy. Amplification yielded TCR beta CDR3 regions, with RNA transcripts as the source. TCR CDR3 underwent first-round RT-PCR with the HTBI primer set. TCRdb independently ran MiXCR on the multiplex PCR reads; one entry per CDR3 protein. The sample shows about 520,000 distinct CDR3 sequences, approximately 25% of them seen only once. Sequenced input: blood. These receptors were collected from a woman aged 25-40 years with Graves' ophthalmopathy.

This sequence joins TRBV28 and TRBJ2-7; weak D call: TRBD1 (5 bases). The V gene lost 4 bases and the J gene lost 3 bases, with 16 bases spanning the gap. The CDR3 consists of 15 residues. Germline CDR1 and CDR2: MDHEN and SYDVKM. CDR3 coding DNA: TGTGCCAGCAGTTGGCGGACACAGGCAATCTACGAGCAGTACTTC. Protein product: CASSWRTQAIYEQYF.

This clonotype showed up many times. The V gene is TRBV9, the J gene TRBJ2-7; 8 bases match TRBD2. The germline V gene has CDR1 SGDLS and CDR2 YYNGEE. Germline trimming cut 2 bases from V and 5 bases from J; bases unmatched to any gene: 9. The CDR3 is made up of 15 amino acids. CDR3 nucleotides: TGTGCCAGCAGCGTTGACGGGGGGGCTTATAACGAGCAGTACTTC. Translating gives CASSVDGGAYNEQYF.

The V gene is TRBV5-5, the J gene TRBJ2-6; tentatively, D is TRBD2 (5 bases). The CDR3 loop spans 16 amino acids. Between the trimmed V and J ends, which lost 7 bases and 0 bases, there was a span of 14 bases. CDR1 SGHKS and CDR2 YYEKEE come from the germline V gene (reference sequence). The CDR3 nucleotides read TGTGCCAGCTCGGTGCGGAGGTTCTCTGGGGCCAACGTCCTGACTTTC. This encodes CASSVRRFSGANVLTF.

This clonotype was observed at least ten times. The rearrangement joins TRBV6-2 or TRBV6-3 to TRBJ1-5, with a possible D match to TRBD1 (5 bases). The CDR3 has 14 residues. V lost 6 bases and J lost 6, with 15 bases in between. From germline, CDR1 is MNHEY and CDR2 SVGEGT. CDR3 in DNA: TGTGCCAGCAGACCCCCGGGGGGTGTTCAGCCCCAGCATTTT. Its protein product is CASRPPGGVQPQHF.

The table lists this clonotype with many counts. The chain recombines TRBV2 with TRBJ1-2, with D perhaps TRBD1 (5 bases). Between the trimmed V and J ends, which lost 3 bases and 4 bases, there was a span of 9 bases. The CDR3 spans 13 residues. The germline gives CDR1 SNHLY, CDR2 FYNNEI. The DNA for the CDR3 is TGTGCCAGCAGTGAGGACACCGGCTATGGCTACACCTTC. This translates into CASSEDTGYGYTF.

This clonotype was recorded at least ten times. The CDR3 loop is CASSLGTGETQYF. CDR3 in DNA: TGTGCCAGCAGTTTAGGGACAGGGGAGACCCAGTACTTC. The chain uses TRBV12-3 or TRBV12-4 and TRBJ2-5, with 8 nucleotides matching TRBD1. The CDR3 spans 13 residues. Germline trimming cut 1 base from V and 5 bases from J; bases unmatched to any gene: 0.

In its sample, this clonotype was seen many times. The chain recombines TRBV7-9 with TRBJ2-4; TRBD1 might be the D (5 bases). V was pared by 1 base and J by 8 bases, with 15 bases between. The CDR3 consists of 15 residues. CDR1 SEHNR and CDR2 FQNEAQ come from the germline V gene (reference sequence). CDR3 DNA: TGTGCCAGCAGCTTAGGGGTGACAGCCGCGGACATTCAGTACTTC. This encodes CASSLGVTAADIQYF.

The table lists this clonotype with many counts. The gene calls are TRBV6-1 and TRBJ2-5, with D perhaps matching TRBD2 (5 bases). In germline, CDR1 is MNHNS, CDR2 SASEGT. Trimming stripped 5 bases from V and 5 bases from J, with 15 bases between. CDR3 length: 14 amino acids. The CDR3 loop is CASSKQRADETQYF. CDR3 sequence (DNA): TGTGCCAGCAGTAAACAGAGGGCCGACGAGACCCAGTACTTC.

This clonotype has at least ten counts. The chain couples TRBV2 to TRBJ2-7; D is perhaps TRBD1 (6 bases). This CDR3 is 12 amino acids long. CDR1 is SNHLY, CDR2 FYNNEI, per germline. The ends were cut back, 11 bases at V and 1 base at J, with 12 bases in the middle. In nucleotides, the CDR3 is TGTGCCGGTAGGACAGATTCCTACGAGCAGTACTTC. This codes for CAGRTDSYEQYF.

This clonotype came up a few times. The chain links TRBV28 to TRBJ2-7, with D tentatively TRBD1 (5 bases). The CDR3 covers 14 residues. Trimming stripped 7 bases from V and 2 bases from J, with 15 bases between. Germline-derived CDR1 and CDR2 are MDHEN and SYDVKM. Here the CDR3 DNA reads TGTGCCAGCATCGCACGGGCAGGGACCTACGAGCAGTACTTC. Translation: CASIARAGTYEQYF.

In its sample, this clonotype was seen many times. V usage is TRBV9 and J usage is TRBJ2-5; TRBD2 matches 10 bases. Germline CDR1 is SGDLS and CDR2 is YYNGEE. J lost 5 bases, V lost 2 bases, and 6 bases had no gene match. The CDR3 extends over 15 amino acids. Here the CDR3 DNA reads TGTGCCAGCAGCGTCAGCGGGGGGGCCATGGAGACCCAGTACTTC. Translated, it gives CASSVSGGAMETQYF.

V and J are TRBV6-1 and TRBJ1-1, with D possibly being TRBD1 (6 bases). Germline V gene data show CDR1 as MNHNS and CDR2 as SASEGT. CDR3 length: 15 residues. V lost 3 bases, J lost 2 bases, and 13 bases lay in between. CDR3 loop: CASSDTAGANTEAFF. The CDR3 DNA reads as TGTGCCAGCAGTGATACCGCAGGGGCCAACACTGAAGCTTTCTTT.

The chain uses TRBV11-2 and TRBJ2-7; perhaps TRBD2 as D (6 bases). The CDR3 spans 15 residues. Germline loops: CDR1 SGHAT, CDR2 FQNNGV. Trimming cost V 5 bases and J 2 bases, with 16 bases left between them. CDR3 in amino acids: CASSPRKAGPYEQYF. CDR3 DNA sequence: TGTGCCAGCAGCCCCAGGAAGGCGGGACCCTACGAGCAGTACTTC. Variable domain in full (rest from reference TRBV11-2 and TRBJ2-7): EAGVAQSPRYKIIEKRQSVAFWCNPISGHATLYWYQQILGQGPKLLIQFQNNGVVDDSQLPKDRFSAERLKGVDSTLKIQPAKLEDSAVYLCASSPRKAGPYEQYFGPGTRLTVT.

This clonotype showed up many times. The CDR3 sequence: CSARDPSGRNQPQHF. DNA for the CDR3: TGCAGTGCTAGAGACCCGTCTGGTAGAAATCAGCCCCAGCATTTT. The chain recombines TRBV20-1 with TRBJ1-5; D is ambiguous. V lost 0 bases and J 4 bases, leaving 13 bases between the germline ends. The V gene's germline CDR1 is DFQATT and CDR2 SNEGSKA (reference sequence). The CDR3 length is 15 residues.

A single count supports this clonotype. The rearrangement joins TRBV20-1 to TRBJ1-1; TRBD1 agrees at 8 bases. CDR1 is DFQATT and CDR2 is SNEGSKA in the germline V gene (reference sequence). The CDR3 runs to 12 residues. V shed 6 bases, J shed 3 bases, and the junction held 3 bases outside the gene matches. In DNA, the CDR3 is TGCAGTGCGGAGGGACAGGACACTGAAGCTTTCTTT. Amino acids: CSAEGQDTEAFF.

As DNA, the CDR3 is TGTGCCAGCAGTGAACACAGGGTGAACACTGAAGCTTTCTTT. As protein: CASSEHRVNTEAFF. The J gene is TRBJ1-1, the V gene TRBV6-1, with D tentatively TRBD1 (6 bases). Looked up from germline, CDR1 is MNHNS and CDR2 is SASEGT. The CDR3 spans 14 residues. With 2 bases removed from V and 0 bases from J, the gap between germline ends came to 7 bases.

This clonotype was detected ten times or more. V is TRBV9 and J is TRBJ2-5; tentatively, D is TRBD2 (7 bases). The length of the CDR3 is 17 residues. Germline V gene lookup returns CDR1 SGDLS and CDR2 YYNGEE. V lost 3 bases to trimming and J lost 1 base, with 19 bases between them. CDR3 loop: CASSERGGGGPQETQYF. As DNA, the CDR3 is TGTGCCAGCAGCGAGAGAGGGGGAGGGGGGCCCCAAGAGACCCAGTACTTC.

The rearrangement joins TRBV18 to TRBJ1-1, with a weak D call TRBD1 (6 bases). There are 15 residues in the CDR3. Per germline, CDR1 KGHSH and CDR2 LQKENI. With 3 bases removed from V and 5 bases from J, the gap between germline ends came to 16 bases. CDR3 DNA sequence: TGTGCCAGCTCACCGGACCTCACAGGGCGTACTGAAGCTTTCTTT. It specifies CASSPDLTGRTEAFF.

This clonotype was picked up many times. This chain connects TRBV20-1 to TRBJ1-5; possible D gene TRBD1, 6 bases. Trimming left V 2 bases short and J 0 bases short, with 14 bases between. The CDR3 is 16 amino acids. Germline CDR1 and CDR2: DFQATT and SNEGSKA (reference sequence). The CDR3 bases are TGCAGTGCTAGACGGCAGGGGCGGGATAGCAATCAGCCCCAGCATTTT. Protein: CSARRQGRDSNQPQHF.

A word on this clonotype: Compared with germline, one end of the junction differs, possibly owing to a read error. The rearrangement links TRBV2 to TRBJ2-2; TRBD2 might be the D (5 bases). The CDR3 runs to 13 residues. CDR1 and CDR2 (germline): SNHLY, FYNNEI. This chain's CDR3 is CASSTLATGEPFF. In DNA form, the CDR3 reads TGTGCCAGCAGCACATTAGCAACCGGGGAGCCGTTTTTT.

This clonotype was seen more than once but under ten times. The chain is built from TRBV14 and TRBJ2-4; 9 nucleotides line up with TRBD1. The CDR3 sequence is 18 residues long. V shed 0 bases, J shed 2 bases, and the junction held 8 bases outside the gene matches. Germline CDR1 reads SGHDN; CDR2 reads FVKESK. CDR3 nucleotides: TGTGCCAGCAGCCAAGATCCCCGGACAGGGGATCCCAAAAACATTCAGTACTTC. Its protein is CASSQDPRTGDPKNIQYF.

This clonotype was detected ten times or more. The chain employs TRBV3-1 and TRBJ1-5, with D possibly TRBD1 on 6 matching bases. Germline V gene data show CDR1 as LGHDT and CDR2 as YNNKEL (reference sequence). V lost 1 base and J 4 bases, leaving 11 bases between the germline ends. The CDR3 runs to 15 residues. This CDR3 is CASSQGGTSNQPQHF. The DNA of the CDR3 is TGTGCCAGCAGCCAAGGGGGGACATCAAATCAGCCCCAGCATTTT.